One and the same sample provided the 27 T cell receptor beta chains below, sequenced in a study of naive and memory T cell subsets. Study-level findings and limits: A few larger clonotypes appeared in naive repertoires, especially CD8, possibly memory cells re-expressing CD45RA.

These receptors' antigens are unknown. Both TRBC1 and TRBC2 were covered by a beta constant-region primer of two equimolar oligonucleotides. Nested alpha and beta constant-region primers with the SP2 primer drove four PCR rounds on ligated cDNA. TCRdb called the UMI-ligation and nested PCR reads again in MiXCR, with one record for every CDR3 protein. The sample carries about 100,000 distinct CDR3 sequences, roughly 14% recorded once. Sequencing was performed on naive CD8+ T cells from blood. The receptor set was obtained from a human donor in good health.

V is TRBV12-3 or TRBV12-4 and J is TRBJ1-1; TRBD1 aligns across 7 bases. J gave up 3 bases and V 6 bases, and 4 bases lay outside the gene matches. The CDR3 totals 13 residues. The CDR3 DNA is TGTGCCAGCAGCCTAGACAGGGACACTGAAGCTTTCTTT. This codes for CASSLDRDTEAFF.

In its sample, this clonotype was seen a few times. The rearrangement uses TRBV24-1 and TRBJ2-7; 9 bases match TRBD1. After removal of 9 bases from V and 5 bases from J, the junction contained 4 bases not matched to a gene. Germline V lookup: CDR1 KGHDR, CDR2 SFDVKD. This CDR3 spans 12 amino acids. The CDR3 sequence: CATRDRAHEQYF. Written as DNA, the CDR3 is TGTGCCACCCGGGACAGGGCCCACGAGCAGTACTTC.

This clonotype was detected ten times or more. This chain uses TRBV12-3 or TRBV12-4 with TRBJ2-3; the D gene is possibly TRBD2 (6 bases). V was trimmed by 7 bases and J by 4 bases, leaving 9 bases between them. The CDR3 totals 12 residues. The CDR3 protein is CASTPGADTQYF. DNA of the CDR3: TGTGCCAGCACCCCGGGGGCAGATACGCAGTATTTT.

This sequence joins TRBV7-6 and TRBJ2-2, with TRBD2 as a possible D gene (5 bases). Germline values: CDR1 SGHVS, CDR2 FNYEAQ. The ends were cut back, 5 bases at V and 6 bases at J, with 13 bases in the middle. The CDR3 is made up of 14 amino acids. The CDR3 nucleotides are TGTGCCAGCAGCCCCCCCGGGATGGCCGGGGAGCTGTTTTTT. The encoded protein is CASSPPGMAGELFF.

The chain recombines TRBV7-2 with TRBJ2-1; weak D call: TRBD2 (5 bases). The V end was cut by 5 bases, the J end by 8 bases, with 10 bases between. Germline loops: CDR1 SGHTA, CDR2 FQGNSA. The CDR3 spans 12 residues. Here the CDR3 reads CASSPLVDEQFF. For the CDR3, the DNA is TGTGCCAGCAGCCCACTAGTAGATGAGCAGTTCTTC.

This clonotype was counted only a few times. The chain has TRBV4-3 and TRBJ1-4, with D tentatively TRBD1 (5 bases). The CDR3 is 17 amino acids. Germline V gene lookup returns CDR1 LGHNA and CDR2 YSLEER. The ends were cut back, 0 bases at V and 3 bases at J, with 14 bases in the middle. The CDR3 spells CASSQERETVANEKLFF. The CDR3 coding sequence is TGCGCCAGCAGCCAAGAAAGGGAGACAGTGGCTAATGAAAAACTGTTTTTT.

The table lists this clonotype with many counts. V is TRBV4-3 and J is TRBJ1-6; 7 nucleotides align to TRBD1. Germline V lookup: CDR1 LGHNA, CDR2 YSLEER. Trimming removed 1 base from V and 1 base from J; junction bases left unmatched: 13. The CDR3 spans 20 residues. This chain's CDR3 is CASSQVVTGRVGSYNSPLHF. In DNA form, the CDR3 reads TGCGCCAGCAGCCAAGTCGTGACAGGGAGGGTTGGTTCCTATAATTCACCCCTCCACTTT.

Comment on this clonotype: The junction and the germline gene differ at one end; a read error may be behind it. The CDR3 here is CVSSESAGVAYEQYF. Written as DNA, the CDR3 is TGTGTCAGCAGTGAATCAGCGGGAGTCGCCTACGAGCAGTACTTC. This chain uses TRBV25-1 with TRBJ2-7, with TRBD2 identical over 8 bases. The CDR3 loop spans 15 amino acids. Germline assignment: CDR1 MGHDK and CDR2 SYGVNS.

This clonotype was observed a handful of times. This chain links TRBV7-9 with TRBJ1-1; D is unclear. This CDR3 comprises 13 residues. The V gene lost 6 bases and the J gene lost 6 bases, with 14 bases spanning the gap. CDR1 and CDR2 (germline): SEHNR, FQNEAQ (reference sequence). The CDR3 is CASREGGSPEAFF. The CDR3, as DNA: TGTGCCAGCAGGGAGGGTGGGTCCCCTGAAGCTTTCTTT. Together with reference TRBV7-9 and TRBJ1-1, the CDR3 gives the full variable domain: DTGVSQNPRHKITKRGQNVTFRCDPISEHNRLYWYRQTLGQGPEFLTYFQNEAQLEKSRLLSDRFSAERPKGSFSTLEIQRTEQGDSAMYLCASREGGSPEAFFGQGTRLTVV.

This chain links TRBV9 with TRBJ2-1, with 8 bases matching TRBD1. The CDR3 sequence is 16 residues long. The germline CDR1 and CDR2 sequences are SGDLS and YYNGEE. The ends lost 0 bases at V and 4 bases at J; junction bases unmatched: 6. The CDR3 DNA is TGTGCCAGCAGCGTAGGTGGGGACAGGATATACAATGAGCAGTTCTTC. Translating it yields CASSVGGDRIYNEQFF.

This chain joins TRBV28 and TRBJ2-7, with TRBD2 matching over 9 bases. CDR1 and CDR2 from the germline V gene are MDHEN and SYDVKM. The CDR3 is 18 amino acids. Trimming at V came to 4 bases and at J to 2 bases, leaving 15 bases not matched to a gene. This chain's CDR3 is CASSSPGAVLAGAYEQYF. The CDR3 DNA is TGTGCCAGCAGTTCCCCAGGGGCAGTATTAGCGGGGGCCTACGAGCAGTACTTC.

This clonotype was detected a few times. This chain uses TRBV27 with TRBJ2-1; either TRBD1 or TRBD2 may supply D (6 bases each). Deletions cut 4 bases from V and 6 bases from J, with 10 bases between. The CDR3 consists of 13 residues. Germline V gene sequence: CDR1 MNHEY, CDR2 SMNVEV (reference sequence). This CDR3 reads CASSSGALNEQFF. The CDR3 DNA is TGTGCCAGCAGTTCGGGGGCCCTCAATGAGCAGTTCTTC.

The chain recombines TRBV7-9 with TRBJ1-2; 12 positions agree with TRBD1. The length of the CDR3 is 14 residues. Trimming cost V 7 bases and J 5 bases; bases outside gene matches: 5. Per germline, CDR1 SEHNR and CDR2 FQNEAQ (reference sequence). The CDR3 nucleotides read TGTGCCAGCACGGGGACAGGGGGCCGATATGGCTACACCTTC. Translation: CASTGTGGRYGYTF.

This clonotype was found many times. This sequence joins TRBV2 and TRBJ2-7; TRBD1 agrees at 7 bases. CDR3 length equals 15 residues. J was trimmed by 0 bases and V by 6 bases; bases with no gene match: 8. Germline CDR1 SNHLY, CDR2 FYNNEI. The CDR3 DNA sequence: TGTGCCAGCAGGCCCGACAGGGCCAGCTCCTACGAGCAGTACTTC. Translated: CASRPDRASSYEQYF.

In this sample, this clonotype turned up a few times. This rearrangement joins TRBV28 to TRBJ1-1; D gene ambiguous. V was trimmed by 5 bases and J by 2 bases, leaving 0 bases between them. The germline CDR1 and CDR2 sequences are MDHEN and SYDVKM. The CDR3 runs to 10 residues. The CDR3 loop is CASSNTEAFF. CDR3 nucleotides: TGTGCCAGCAGTAACACTGAAGCTTTCTTT.

This clonotype turned up a few times. The J gene is TRBJ2-7, the V gene TRBV29-1, with 7 bases identical to TRBD1. Losses at the gene ends were 7 bases for V and 3 bases for J; bases not matched to a gene: 6. Germline CDR1 SQVTM, CDR2 ANQGSEA. CDR3 length: 12 residues. CDR3 residues: CSGTGEDYEQYF. CDR3 DNA: TGCAGCGGCACAGGGGAAGACTACGAGCAGTACTTC.

The genes are TRBV13 and TRBJ1-2, with TRBD1 matching 12 bases. The germline gives CDR1 PRHDT, CDR2 FYEKMQ (reference sequence). CDR3 length: 19 amino acids. V shed 5 bases, J shed 2 bases, and the junction held 15 bases outside the gene matches. This CDR3 is CASSTTGTGGELGNYGYTF. CDR3 nucleotides: TGTGCCAGCAGCACAACCGGGACAGGGGGCGAGCTTGGAAACTATGGCTACACCTTC.

This clonotype was counted only a few times. The chain combines TRBV7-6 with TRBJ1-4, with 9 bases lining up with TRBD1. CDR3 length: 15 amino acids. Trimming at V came to 1 base and at J to 7 bases, leaving 4 bases not matched to a gene. CDR1 and CDR2 (germline): SGHVS, FNYEAQ. CDR3: CASSLGDRVGEKLFF. In nucleotides, the CDR3 is TGTGCCAGCAGCTTAGGGGACAGGGTTGGTGAAAAACTGTTTTTT.

In DNA, the CDR3 is TGCGCCAGCTCATATCAGGGGGACCATGAAGCTTTCTTT. This gives the protein CASSYQGDHEAFF. The gene calls are TRBV5-1 and TRBJ1-1; 7 bases match TRBD1. Per germline, CDR1 SGHRS and CDR2 YFSETQ. V shed 7 bases and J 7 bases; nucleotides not matched to a gene: 10. The CDR3 has 13 amino acids.

This clonotype was observed a handful of times. The V and J genes are TRBV7-9 and TRBJ2-3, with D tentatively TRBD1 (5 bases). From germline, CDR1 is SEHNR and CDR2 FQNEAQ (reference sequence). This CDR3 has 14 residues. V was cut by 6 bases and J by 1 base, with 11 bases left in between. The CDR3 sequence: CASRRGQRTDTQYF. CDR3 bases: TGTGCCAGCAGGAGAGGACAACGCACAGATACGCAGTATTTT.

The sample holds a few counts of this clonotype. This chain connects TRBV6-5 to TRBJ2-1; perhaps TRBD1 as D (6 bases). This CDR3 spans 14 amino acids. Germline V CDR1 and CDR2: MNHEY, SVGAGI. Trimming removed 3 bases at V and 8 bases at J, with 14 bases between. The CDR3 coding sequence is TGTGCCAGCAGTTATTACAAACAGGGCGATGAGCAGTTCTTC. Translation gives CASSYYKQGDEQFF.

The chain links TRBV19 to TRBJ1-4; D is ambiguous. The germline V gene encodes CDR1 LNHDA and CDR2 SQIVND (reference sequence). The CDR3 totals 16 residues. Between the trimmed V and J ends, which lost 1 base and 5 bases, there was a span of 14 bases. The CDR3 DNA is TGTGCCAGTAGTATAGTGATTGTGGCCCGGAATGAAAAACTGTTTTTT. Translated: CASSIVIVARNEKLFF.

This clonotype was observed a handful of times. The chain recombines TRBV7-9 with TRBJ1-3; perhaps TRBD1 as D (6 bases). CDR3 length equals 19 residues. Trimming took 4 bases from V and 0 from J, leaving 22 bases between them. The V gene's germline CDR1 is SEHNR and CDR2 FQNEAQ (reference sequence). CDR3 nucleotide sequence: TGTGCCAGCAGCTCCTTCACCTCCCGACAGGCCCGCTCTGGAAACACCATATATTTT. This codes for CASSSFTSRQARSGNTIYF.

There are a few counts of this clonotype. The chain joins TRBV5-1 to TRBJ2-1; possible D gene TRBD2, 6 bases. Germline values: CDR1 SGHRS, CDR2 YFSETQ. The CDR3 contains 16 residues. V lost 4 bases and J lost 2, with 16 bases in between. The CDR3 coding sequence is TGCGCCAGCAGCCCGGCCGGGAGCACAACCTACAATGAGCAGTTCTTC. This translates into CASSPAGSTTYNEQFF.

The sample holds many counts of this clonotype. The chain links TRBV29-1 to TRBJ2-1; D unresolved. V dropped 4 bases and J dropped 9 bases, with 7 bases sitting between them. The CDR3 spans 10 residues. Germline assignment: CDR1 SQVTM and CDR2 ANQGSEA. Here the CDR3 DNA reads TGCAGCGTTGCAAGAGGTGAGCAGTTCTTC. Translation: CSVARGEQFF.

The V and J genes are TRBV7-9 and TRBJ1-5; 8 bases match TRBD1. The CDR3 runs 17 residues. The V gene end was trimmed by 1 base and the J gene end by 4 bases; junction bases not matched to a gene: 9. Germline V CDR1 and CDR2: SEHNR, FQNEAQ (reference sequence). CDR3 in DNA: TGTGCCAGCAGCTTAGGAGGGCTGGACAGGGTAAATCAGCCCCAGCATTTT. As protein: CASSLGGLDRVNQPQHF.

This chain uses TRBV15 with TRBJ2-7, with TRBD1 matching 7 bases. The CDR3 has 13 residues. V trimming: 8 bases; J trimming: 0 bases; junction bases outside the gene matches: 4. Germline CDR1 reads LNHNV; CDR2 reads YYDKDF (reference sequence). This CDR3 reads CATGTAVSYEQYF. As DNA, the CDR3 is TGTGCCACCGGGACAGCGGTCTCCTACGAGCAGTACTTC.